A selection of T cell receptor beta chains follows, all from one sample in a study of CD8+ T cells in alopecia areata. Using immunoSEQ multiplex PCR, the repertoire was profiled, and TCRdb retains in-frame clones only, with some absent. The repertoire holds tens of thousands of clones, with 40% to 50% as singletons. The sample consisted of CD8+ T cells sorted from blood, taken at week 0. These receptors were collected from a human donor with alopecia areata. Both conserved end residues are part of each CDR3. The D gene is left open where the match is weak. The size entry is marked missing in some rows and otherwise reads once, few, many or a size class.

v_gene: TRBV7-9
d_gene: -
abundance: -
j_gene: TRBJ2-1
CDR3aa: CASSFAPPRDEQFF
CDR3nt: TGTGCCAGCAGCTTCGCCCCACCCCGGGATGAGCAGTTCTTC

v_gene: TRBV5-1
d_gene: -
abundance: few
j_gene: TRBJ2-7
CDR3aa: CASSLDLGGSYEQYF
CDR3nt: TGCGCCAGCAGCTTGGATTTAGGGGGCTCCTACGAGCAGTACTTC

v_gene: TRBV6-5
d_gene: -
abundance: -
j_gene: TRBJ1-1
CDR3aa: CASSYSVSGTEAFF
CDR3nt: TGTGCCAGCAGTTACTCGGTGTCTGGAACTGAAGCTTTCTTT

v_gene: TRBV30
d_gene: -
abundance: once
j_gene: TRBJ1-6
CDR3aa: CAWTPGGAGSPLHF
CDR3nt: TGTGCCTGGACCCCAGGCGGGGCAGGGTCACCCCTCCACTTT

v_gene: TRBV7-9
d_gene: TRBD1
abundance: -
j_gene: TRBJ2-7
CDR3aa: CASSLATGGYYEQYF
CDR3nt: TGTGCCAGCAGCTTAGCGACAGGGGGCTACTACGAGCAGTACTTC

v_gene: TRBV6-5
d_gene: -
abundance: -
j_gene: TRBJ2-3
CDR3aa: CASSTPGSDTQYF
CDR3nt: TGTGCCAGCAGCACCCCAGGTTCGGATACGCAGTATTTT

v_gene: TRBV7-2
d_gene: TRBD1
abundance: -
j_gene: TRBJ1-2
CDR3aa: CASNDRGAYGYTF
CDR3nt: TGTGCCAGCAACGACAGGGGGGCCTATGGCTACACCTTC

v_gene: TRBV28
d_gene: -
abundance: -
j_gene: TRBJ1-1
CDR3aa: CASSLERGINTEAFF
CDR3nt: TGTGCCAGCAGTTTAGAACGGGGAATAAACACTGAAGCTTTCTTT

v_gene: TRBV30
d_gene: -
abundance: -
j_gene: TRBJ1-3
CDR3aa: CAWGLGGSGNTIYF
CDR3nt: TGTGCCTGGGGACTCGGCGGCTCTGGAAACACCATATATTTT

v_gene: TRBV30
d_gene: -
abundance: -
j_gene: TRBJ2-1
CDR3aa: CAWSVHGYNEQFF
CDR3nt: TGTGCCTGGAGTGTACACGGGTACAATGAGCAGTTCTTC

v_gene: TRBV4-2
d_gene: -
abundance: -
j_gene: TRBJ1-5
CDR3aa: CASSQVGGDSNQPQHF
CDR3nt: TGTGCCAGCAGCCAAGTGGGCGGAGATAGCAATCAGCCCCAGCATTTT

v_gene: TRBV7-9
d_gene: TRBD1
abundance: once
j_gene: TRBJ2-1
CDR3aa: CASGKDRLDNEQFF
CDR3nt: TGTGCCAGCGGAAAGGACAGGTTAGACAATGAGCAGTTCTTC

v_gene: TRBV29-1
d_gene: -
abundance: -
j_gene: TRBJ2-5
CDR3aa: CSVVRKGPSEETQYF
CDR3nt: TGCAGCGTCGTTCGAAAGGGACCATCGGAAGAGACCCAGTACTTC

v_gene: TRBV29-1
d_gene: TRBD2
abundance: -
j_gene: TRBJ2-7
CDR3aa: CSVEAGGSYEQYF
CDR3nt: TGCAGCGTTGAGGCGGGGGGTTCCTACGAGCAGTACTTC

v_gene: TRBV15
d_gene: -
abundance: -
j_gene: TRBJ2-7
CDR3aa: CATSRDLRGTYEQYF
CDR3nt: TGTGCCACCAGCAGAGATCTGAGGGGTACCTACGAGCAGTACTTC

v_gene: TRBV29-1
d_gene: -
abundance: -
j_gene: TRBJ2-3
CDR3aa: CSVDSDAQYF
CDR3nt: TGCAGCGTTGATTCCGATGCGCAGTATTTT

v_gene: TRBV4-3
d_gene: TRBD2
abundance: -
j_gene: TRBJ2-1
CDR3aa: CASSQVATSGSYNEQFF
CDR3nt: TGCGCCAGCAGCCAAGTTGCGACTAGCGGTTCCTACAATGAGCAGTTCTTC

v_gene: TRBV29-1
d_gene: TRBD1
abundance: few
j_gene: TRBJ1-2
CDR3aa: CSVEQGVYGYTF
CDR3nt: TGCAGCGTTGAACAGGGGGTTTATGGCTACACCTTC

v_gene: TRBV7-8
d_gene: TRBD1
abundance: many
j_gene: TRBJ2-4
CDR3aa: CASSRNNRGLAKNIQYF
CDR3nt: TGTGCCAGCAGCCGAAACAACAGGGGGTTGGCCAAAAACATTCAGTACTTC

v_gene: TRBV7-6
d_gene: -
abundance: -
j_gene: TRBJ1-5
CDR3aa: CASSFAGVGQPQHF
CDR3nt: TGTGCCAGCAGCTTTGCAGGGGTGGGTCAGCCCCAGCATTTT

v_gene: TRBV9
d_gene: -
abundance: -
j_gene: TRBJ2-7
CDR3aa: CASSVGQFGYEQYF
CDR3nt: TGTGCCAGCAGCGTAGGACAGTTTGGATACGAGCAGTACTTC

v_gene: TRBV7-9
d_gene: TRBD2
abundance: -
j_gene: TRBJ2-7
CDR3aa: CASSLVGGSNEQYF
CDR3nt: TGTGCCAGCAGCTTAGTGGGCGGGAGCAACGAGCAGTACTTC

v_gene: TRBV6-4
d_gene: -
abundance: few
j_gene: TRBJ2-2
CDR3aa: CASGWPGELFF
CDR3nt: TGTGCCTCTGGGTGGCCCGGGGAGCTGTTTTTT

v_gene: TRBV7-9
d_gene: -
abundance: -
j_gene: TRBJ1-1
CDR3aa: CASSFAGSTEAFF
CDR3nt: TGTGCCAGCAGCTTCGCAGGGTCCACTGAAGCTTTCTTT

v_gene: TRBV30
d_gene: -
abundance: -
j_gene: TRBJ2-1
CDR3aa: CAWSGRVREQFF
CDR3nt: TGTGCCTGGAGTGGCAGGGTGCGGGAGCAGTTCTTC

v_gene: TRBV4-3
d_gene: -
abundance: -
j_gene: TRBJ2-7
CDR3aa: CASSQGYGRVLFYEQYF
CDR3nt: TGCGCCAGCAGCCAAGGATACGGCAGGGTCCTTTTCTACGAGCAGTACTTC

v_gene: TRBV25-1
d_gene: -
abundance: few
j_gene: TRBJ2-2
CDR3aa: CASSDLNTGELFF
CDR3nt: TGTGCCAGCAGTGATTTGAACACCGGGGAGCTGTTTTTT

v_gene: TRBV28
d_gene: -
abundance: many
j_gene: TRBJ2-7
CDR3aa: CASSLTSVPEQYF
CDR3nt: TGTGCCAGCAGCCTTACATCTGTCCCCGAGCAGTACTTC

v_gene: TRBV15
d_gene: -
abundance: -
j_gene: TRBJ2-5
CDR3aa: CASSRRGEETQYF
CDR3nt: TGTGCCTCCTCCCGACGTGGGGAAGAGACCCAGTACTTC

v_gene: TRBV7-9
d_gene: -
abundance: -
j_gene: TRBJ2-2
CDR3aa: CASSFVDFTGELFF
CDR3nt: TGTGCCAGCAGCTTTGTGGACTTCACCGGGGAGCTGTTTTTT

v_gene: TRBV29-1
d_gene: -
abundance: -
j_gene: TRBJ1-2
CDR3aa: CSVVGGDGYGYTF
CDR3nt: TGCAGCGTTGTTGGGGGCGACGGCTATGGCTACACCTTC

v_gene: TRBV6-5
d_gene: -
abundance: -
j_gene: TRBJ2-3
CDR3aa: CASSYVASGTDTQYF
CDR3nt: TGTGCCAGCAGTTACGTGGCCTCGGGTACAGATACGCAGTATTTT

v_gene: TRBV9
d_gene: -
abundance: once
j_gene: TRBJ2-2
CDR3aa: CASSDTGELFF
CDR3nt: TGTGCCAGCAGCGACACCGGGGAGCTGTTTTTT

v_gene: TRBV7-9
d_gene: -
abundance: few
j_gene: TRBJ2-6
CDR3aa: CASSLVNGANVLTF
CDR3nt: TGTGCCAGCAGCTTAGTTAATGGGGCCAACGTCCTGACTTTC

v_gene: TRBV6-1
d_gene: -
abundance: -
j_gene: TRBJ2-7
CDR3aa: CASSETGYTYEQYF
CDR3nt: TGTGCCAGCAGTGAGACAGGATACACCTACGAGCAGTACTTC

v_gene: TRBV10-3
d_gene: -
abundance: -
j_gene: TRBJ2-3
CDR3aa: CAISEAVGPSTDTQYF
CDR3nt: TGTGCCATCAGTGAAGCCGTCGGGCCTAGCACAGATACGCAGTATTTT

v_gene: TRBV25-1
d_gene: TRBD2
abundance: -
j_gene: TRBJ2-1
CDR3aa: CASSGDPGGRPNNEQFF
CDR3nt: TGTGCCAGCAGTGGGGACCCCGGCGGGAGACCCAACAATGAGCAGTTCTTC

v_gene: TRBV29-1
d_gene: -
abundance: few
j_gene: TRBJ2-1
CDR3aa: CSGERGAVF
CDR3nt: TGCAGCGGTGAAAGGGGGGCGGTCTTC

v_gene: TRBV4-1
d_gene: -
abundance: medium-sized
j_gene: TRBJ1-5
CDR3aa: CASSQEGNSNQPQHF
CDR3nt: TGCGCCAGCAGCCAAGAGGGGAATAGCAATCAGCCCCAGCATTTT

v_gene: TRBV6-1
d_gene: -
abundance: -
j_gene: TRBJ2-3
CDR3aa: CASSEIGPDTQYF
CDR3nt: TGTGCCAGCAGTGAAATTGGGCCAGATACGCAGTATTTT

v_gene: TRBV6-5
d_gene: -
abundance: -
j_gene: TRBJ1-1
CDR3aa: CASSIVGNTEAFF
CDR3nt: TGTGCCAGCAGCATCGTAGGGAACACTGAAGCTTTCTTT

v_gene: TRBV27
d_gene: TRBD2
abundance: -
j_gene: TRBJ2-1
CDR3aa: CAIRTGGLAGGGNEQFF
CDR3nt: TGTGCCATCCGGACGGGAGGACTAGCGGGAGGAGGCAATGAGCAGTTCTTC